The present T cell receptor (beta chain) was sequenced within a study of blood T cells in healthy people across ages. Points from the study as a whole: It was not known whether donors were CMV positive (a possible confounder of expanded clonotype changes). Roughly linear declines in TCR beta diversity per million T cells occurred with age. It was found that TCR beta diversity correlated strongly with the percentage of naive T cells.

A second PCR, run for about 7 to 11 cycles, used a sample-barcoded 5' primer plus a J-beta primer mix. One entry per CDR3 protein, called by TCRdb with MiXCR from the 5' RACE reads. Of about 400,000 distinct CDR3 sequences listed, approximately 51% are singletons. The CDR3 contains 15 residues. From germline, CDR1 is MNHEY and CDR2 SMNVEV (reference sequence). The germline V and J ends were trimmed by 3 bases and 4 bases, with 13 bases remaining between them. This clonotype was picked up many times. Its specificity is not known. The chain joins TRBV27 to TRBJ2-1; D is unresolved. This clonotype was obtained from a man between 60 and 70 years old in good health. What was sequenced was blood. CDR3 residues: CASSFTTIPYNEQFF. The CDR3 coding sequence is TGTGCCAGCAGTTTTACCACAATCCCTTACAATGAGCAGTTCTTC.